This T cell receptor (beta chain) was observed in a study of CD8 T cells in Susac syndrome. CDR1 SQVTM and CDR2 ANQGSEA come from the germline V gene. V was clipped by 6 bases and J by 2 bases, with 4 bases between them. CDR3 length: 11 amino acids. CD8+ and CD4+ T cells taken from blood had their TCR beta sequenced. Treatment-naive patients with stable or active relapsing-remitting disease were the multiple sclerosis controls. Study results and caveats: In its TCR sequencing and HLA analysis, the study acknowledged that the number of individuals was relatively small.

Random hexamers were used to reverse transcribe the RNA input (about 0.45 to 1 ug). Across 54 Vbeta and 13 Jbeta, TCR beta CDR3 was amplified with immunoSEQ multiplex PCR. TCRdb used MiXCR to reprocess the immunoSEQ multiplex PCR reads, holding one entry per CDR3 protein. The profile shows approximately 80,000 distinct CDR3 sequences, 91% of them singletons. As regards this clonotype: The antigen is unknown.

This chain joins TRBV29-1 and TRBJ1-4; D gene unclear. Sequencing input: CD8+ T cells from PBMCs. The sequence was obtained from a human donor with multiple sclerosis. CDR3 sequence: CSVATNEKLFF. CDR3 sequence (DNA): TGCAGCGTGGCCACTAATGAAAAACTGTTTTTT.